The present T cell receptor beta chain was sequenced within a study of T-cell memory formation after mild COVID-19. In the study overall: TCR clusters showed largely donor specificity.

Findings and caveats of the study: Contracting CD8+ clones were enriched in EMRA, CD4+ mainly in CM and EM. Pre-infection memory contained some responding clones, which suggested that cross-reactive memory had joined.

The CDR3 runs 13 residues. Germline V gene lookup returns CDR1 SNHLY and CDR2 FYNNEI. V gave up 8 bases and J gave up 4 bases, with 15 bases separating them. TCRdb reprocessed the 5' RACE reads via MiXCR and lists one record per CDR3 protein. The profile covers hundreds of thousands of distinct CDR3 sequences, with roughly 13% appearing a single time and approximately 22% taken by the ten largest. Notes on this clonotype: Its specificity is not known.

The TCR comes from a young man who had mild COVID-19 (a few samples of this study predate the infection). Cell type and time point are not known. The V gene is TRBV2, the J gene TRBJ2-7; possibly TRBD1 or TRBD2 for D (6 bases each). Sequencing used PBMCs or a T cell subset sorted from them (not recorded which). CDR3 protein: CASLTGARYEQYF. In nucleotides, the CDR3 is TGTGCCAGCCTTACGGGGGCCAGGTACGAGCAGTACTTC.